One sample yielded the 26 T cell receptor beta chains listed below, sequenced in a study of shared clonotypes between healthy human individuals. Generated by immunoSEQ multiplex PCR, the TCRdb table keeps only in-frame clones and is missing some. Altogether approximately 1.5 million clones are present, approximately 98.5% being singletons, with the ten largest covering about 0.4%. The sequencing sample was made of naive CD4+ T cells sorted from blood. This sample's subset: CD45RA+ positively selected. The origin of the receptors is a man younger than 40 in good health.

The chain employs TRBV10-2 and TRBJ2-5, with D possibly being TRBD1 (6 bases). Trimming took 2 bases from V and 5 from J, leaving 18 bases between them. In germline, CDR1 is WSHSY, CDR2 SAAADI. CDR3 length: 16 amino acids. CDR3 amino acids: CASSEPVGTGWETQYF. The CDR3 DNA sequence: TGCGCCAGCAGTGAGCCTGTCGGAACAGGGTGGGAGACCCAGTACTTC.

V and J are TRBV7-2 and TRBJ2-7; TRBD1 aligns across 11 bases. CDR3 length: 14 amino acids. J lost 7 bases, V lost 4 bases, and 6 bases had no gene match. Per germline, CDR1 SGHTA and CDR2 FQGNSA. In DNA, the CDR3 is TGTGCCAGCAGCTCCGGACAGGGGGCGGGGGAGCAGTACTTC. Protein sequence: CASSSGQGAGEQYF.

The V and J genes are TRBV6-6 and TRBJ2-7; the match to TRBD1 covers 7 bases. V shed 6 bases, J shed 2 bases, and the junction held 10 bases outside the gene matches. In germline, CDR1 is MNHNY, CDR2 SVGAGI (reference sequence). This CDR3 region has 15 residues. This CDR3 is CASRNPGGVPYEQYF. CDR3 bases: TGTGCCAGCAGAAACCCAGGGGGAGTACCCTACGAGCAGTACTTC.

V and J are TRBV10-2 and TRBJ2-2; D is undetermined. The length of the CDR3 is 14 residues. The germline CDR1 and CDR2 sequences are WSHSY and SAAADI. The V gene lost 7 bases and the J gene lost 4 bases, with 13 bases spanning the gap. CDR3: CASTVERTTGELFF. For the CDR3, the DNA is TGCGCCAGCACGGTAGAACGGACCACCGGGGAGCTGTTTTTT.

J is TRBJ2-7 and V is TRBV28; 8 bases map to TRBD2. The germline V gene has CDR1 MDHEN and CDR2 SYDVKM. This CDR3 contains 14 residues. V was clipped by 5 bases and J by 1 base; unmatched bases: 4. This CDR3 is CASSVTSVSYEQYF. The CDR3 region has the DNA TGTGCCAGCAGTGTGACTAGCGTGTCCTACGAGCAGTACTTC.

V usage is TRBV29-1 and J usage is TRBJ2-7, with a possible D match to TRBD1 (5 bases). Trimming shortened V by 5 bases and J by 4 bases, and 12 bases separated the two germline ends. CDR3 length: 12 amino acids. Germline CDR1 is SQVTM and CDR2 is ANQGSEA. The CDR3 region has the DNA TGCAGCGTTAGCCCGGACACTTACGAGCAGTACTTC. Encoded protein: CSVSPDTYEQYF.

CDR3 sequence (DNA): TGTGCTAGTGGTTTGGGGCAAAGAAGCACAGATACGCAGTATTTT. It encodes CASGLGQRSTDTQYF. The V and J genes are TRBV12-5 and TRBJ2-3; no firm D call. The CDR3 contains 15 residues. V shed 1 base and J shed 0 bases, with 8 bases lying between them. Germline V gene data show CDR1 as LGHNT and CDR2 as FRNRAP.

The rearrangement links TRBV7-3 to TRBJ1-3, with D possibly TRBD1 on 5 matching bases. Per germline, CDR1 SGHTA and CDR2 FQGTGA. The V gene lost 5 bases and the J gene lost 0 bases, with 14 bases spanning the gap. This CDR3 has 16 residues. The CDR3, as DNA: TGTGCCAGCAGCCGACGCGGGGGGAGCTCTGGAAACACCATATATTTT. As protein: CASSRRGGSSGNTIYF.

This chain's CDR3 is CASSSRLAGNTYNEQFF. As DNA, the CDR3 is TGTGCCAGCAGCTCTCGACTAGCGGGGAATACCTACAATGAGCAGTTCTTC. The chain has TRBV7-2 and TRBJ2-1; 11 bases are shared with TRBD2. The CDR3 spans 17 residues. The ends lost 4 bases at V and 2 bases at J; junction bases unmatched: 7. Germline CDR1 reads SGHTA; CDR2 reads FQGNSA.

The V gene is TRBV30, the J gene TRBJ2-5; D uncertain. The CDR3 loop spans 15 amino acids. The germline V gene has CDR1 GTSNPN and CDR2 SVGIG (reference sequence). V was trimmed by 1 base and J by 3 bases, leaving 15 bases between them. CDR3 DNA: TGTGCCTGGAGTGACCTGGTAGGACCAAAAGAGACCCAGTACTTC. It specifies CAWSDLVGPKETQYF.

This sequence joins TRBV7-2 and TRBJ2-3; 8 bases map to TRBD2. The V and J ends lost 4 bases and 7 bases, in that order; junction bases with no gene match: 7. The CDR3 totals 14 residues. Per germline, CDR1 SGHTA and CDR2 FQGNSA. The CDR3 DNA is TGTGCCAGCAGCTCCGCGGGGGGACTTCATACGCAGTATTTT. Translation gives CASSSAGGLHTQYF.

The rearrangement uses TRBV9 and TRBJ2-3; D remains ambiguous. The CDR3 is 14 amino acids. Per the germline V gene, CDR1 is SGDLS and CDR2 is YYNGEE. Trimming removed 4 bases at V and 0 bases at J, with 9 bases between. DNA for the CDR3: TGTGCCAGCAGCTCCCAGGACAGCACAGATACGCAGTATTTT. Its translation is CASSSQDSTDTQYF.

This clone was observed once. This sequence joins TRBV6-5 and TRBJ2-7; a weak D match, TRBD2 (6 bases). The CDR3 totals 13 residues. V gave up 4 bases and J gave up 4 bases, with 11 bases separating them. CDR1 is MNHEY and CDR2 is SVGAGI in the germline V gene. The CDR3 region has the DNA TGTGCCAGCAGTTCAATGGGGGGTTACGAGCAGTACTTC. It encodes CASSSMGGYEQYF.

J is TRBJ2-1 and V is TRBV2; a weak D match, TRBD1 (5 bases). This CDR3 has 12 amino acids. Germline V gene data show CDR1 as SNHLY and CDR2 as FYNNEI. V was clipped by 8 bases and J by 15 bases, with 20 bases between them. CDR3 sequence: CASFQRTGMVFF. In DNA form, the CDR3 reads TGTGCCAGCTTTCAACGTACAGGTATGGTGTTCTTC.

This rearrangement joins TRBV6-1 to TRBJ2-7, with 7 bases that match TRBD1. This CDR3 is built from 15 residues. V was pared by 2 bases and J by 2 bases, with 6 bases of the junction left unmatched. CDR1 and CDR2 (germline): MNHNS, SASEGT. For the CDR3, the DNA is TGTGCCAGCAGTGAAATGACAGGGACCCCCTACGAGCAGTACTTC. Residues: CASSEMTGTPYEQYF.

The V call is TRBV5-1, the J call TRBJ2-7; TRBD2 might be the D (5 bases). Trimming left V 0 bases short and J 4 bases short, with 8 bases between. This CDR3 comprises 13 residues. CDR1 SGHRS and CDR2 YFSETQ come from the germline V gene. CDR3: CASSLDGEYEQYF. The CDR3 DNA reads TGCGCCAGCAGCTTGGACGGGGAGTACGAGCAGTACTTC.

The chain has TRBV5-1 and TRBJ2-3, with 11 bases that match TRBD1. Germline V gene data show CDR1 as SGHRS and CDR2 as YFSETQ. This CDR3 is built from 16 residues. J was trimmed by 4 bases and V by 2 bases; bases with no gene match: 6. The CDR3 coding sequence is TGCGCCAGCAGCTTAAGGACAGGGGGCAACGCAGATACGCAGTATTTT. Translating gives CASSLRTGGNADTQYF.

This chain uses TRBV5-1 with TRBJ2-3, with D possibly matching TRBD2 (7 bases). CDR3 length equals 14 residues. Trimming took 0 bases from V and 5 from J, leaving 10 bases between them. CDR1 and CDR2 from the germline V gene are SGHRS and YFSETQ. The CDR3 DNA follows: TGCGCCAGCAGCTTGGCGGGGGGCCAAGATACGCAGTATTTT. Translated: CASSLAGGQDTQYF.

The chain uses TRBV29-1 and TRBJ1-1; TRBD1 is a possible D gene (6 bases). The germline V gene encodes CDR1 SQVTM and CDR2 ANQGSEA. The CDR3 loop spans 13 amino acids. Trimming pared 4 bases from V and 3 bases from J, leaving 12 bases between. In nucleotides, the CDR3 is TGCAGCGTTGCGCATCAGGGGCACACTGAAGCTTTCTTT. Translating it yields CSVAHQGHTEAFF.

This chain joins TRBV27 and TRBJ2-7; 9 positions agree with TRBD1. The V gene's germline CDR1 is MNHEY and CDR2 SMNVEV (reference sequence). The CDR3 is 18 residues long. V was pared by 3 bases and J by 2 bases, with 14 bases of the junction left unmatched. CDR3 DNA: TGTGCCAGCAGTTTGCTCATTCTATCGGGGACAGGGACCTACGAGCAGTACTTC. Its translation: CASSLLILSGTGTYEQYF.

The chain couples TRBV5-1 to TRBJ2-3; D call uncertain. The CDR3 is 13 residues long. The germline V and J ends were trimmed by 3 bases and 4 bases, with 9 bases remaining between them. Germline values: CDR1 SGHRS, CDR2 YFSETQ. The CDR3 DNA follows: TGCGCCAGCAGCTCCACACCAGCAGATACGCAGTATTTT. Amino acid sequence: CASSSTPADTQYF.

Only one count was recorded for this clone. The chain recombines TRBV27 with TRBJ2-1, with D perhaps TRBD2 (6 bases). V was pared by 7 bases and J by 9 bases, with 13 bases between. CDR3 length equals 12 residues. The germline V gene has CDR1 MNHEY and CDR2 SMNVEV (reference sequence). CDR3 nucleotide sequence: TGTGCCAGCACCCATCTCGGGGGTGAGCAGTTCTTC. It codes for CASTHLGGEQFF.

The chain links TRBV5-1 to TRBJ2-7; D call uncertain. Trimming cost V 4 bases and J 7 bases, with 18 bases left between them. This CDR3 is 14 amino acids long. In germline, CDR1 is SGHRS, CDR2 YFSETQ. CDR3 bases: TGCGCCAGCAGCCCTCCTGGGGTGGTGGGAGAGCAGTACTTC. As protein: CASSPPGVVGEQYF.

The chain is built from TRBV2 and TRBJ2-2; 8 bases match TRBD2. The CDR3 is made up of 15 amino acids. With V trimmed by 6 bases and J by 1 base, 4 bases remained unmatched. From germline, CDR1 is SNHLY and CDR2 FYNNEI. CDR3 in amino acids: CASRILAVNTGELFF. The CDR3, as DNA: TGTGCCAGCAGGATACTAGCGGTGAACACCGGGGAGCTGTTTTTT.

Here the CDR3 reads CASSQVAPSNTEAFF. The CDR3 DNA reads TGCGCCAGCAGCCAAGTTGCCCCATCTAACACTGAAGCTTTCTTT. The chain carries TRBV4-1 and TRBJ1-1; no definite D call. V dropped 1 base and J dropped 2 bases, with 11 bases sitting between them. From germline, CDR1 is MGHRA and CDR2 YSYEKL. The CDR3 consists of 15 residues.

This chain links TRBV4-3 with TRBJ1-2; perhaps TRBD1 as D (5 bases). Deletions cut 1 base from V and 7 bases from J, with 13 bases between. Germline CDR1 and CDR2: LGHNA and YSLEER. This CDR3 is 14 amino acids long. Here the CDR3 DNA reads TGCGCCAGCAGCCAAGCCCCGGGGGTAGGTGGCTACACCTTC. The encoded protein is CASSQAPGVGGYTF.